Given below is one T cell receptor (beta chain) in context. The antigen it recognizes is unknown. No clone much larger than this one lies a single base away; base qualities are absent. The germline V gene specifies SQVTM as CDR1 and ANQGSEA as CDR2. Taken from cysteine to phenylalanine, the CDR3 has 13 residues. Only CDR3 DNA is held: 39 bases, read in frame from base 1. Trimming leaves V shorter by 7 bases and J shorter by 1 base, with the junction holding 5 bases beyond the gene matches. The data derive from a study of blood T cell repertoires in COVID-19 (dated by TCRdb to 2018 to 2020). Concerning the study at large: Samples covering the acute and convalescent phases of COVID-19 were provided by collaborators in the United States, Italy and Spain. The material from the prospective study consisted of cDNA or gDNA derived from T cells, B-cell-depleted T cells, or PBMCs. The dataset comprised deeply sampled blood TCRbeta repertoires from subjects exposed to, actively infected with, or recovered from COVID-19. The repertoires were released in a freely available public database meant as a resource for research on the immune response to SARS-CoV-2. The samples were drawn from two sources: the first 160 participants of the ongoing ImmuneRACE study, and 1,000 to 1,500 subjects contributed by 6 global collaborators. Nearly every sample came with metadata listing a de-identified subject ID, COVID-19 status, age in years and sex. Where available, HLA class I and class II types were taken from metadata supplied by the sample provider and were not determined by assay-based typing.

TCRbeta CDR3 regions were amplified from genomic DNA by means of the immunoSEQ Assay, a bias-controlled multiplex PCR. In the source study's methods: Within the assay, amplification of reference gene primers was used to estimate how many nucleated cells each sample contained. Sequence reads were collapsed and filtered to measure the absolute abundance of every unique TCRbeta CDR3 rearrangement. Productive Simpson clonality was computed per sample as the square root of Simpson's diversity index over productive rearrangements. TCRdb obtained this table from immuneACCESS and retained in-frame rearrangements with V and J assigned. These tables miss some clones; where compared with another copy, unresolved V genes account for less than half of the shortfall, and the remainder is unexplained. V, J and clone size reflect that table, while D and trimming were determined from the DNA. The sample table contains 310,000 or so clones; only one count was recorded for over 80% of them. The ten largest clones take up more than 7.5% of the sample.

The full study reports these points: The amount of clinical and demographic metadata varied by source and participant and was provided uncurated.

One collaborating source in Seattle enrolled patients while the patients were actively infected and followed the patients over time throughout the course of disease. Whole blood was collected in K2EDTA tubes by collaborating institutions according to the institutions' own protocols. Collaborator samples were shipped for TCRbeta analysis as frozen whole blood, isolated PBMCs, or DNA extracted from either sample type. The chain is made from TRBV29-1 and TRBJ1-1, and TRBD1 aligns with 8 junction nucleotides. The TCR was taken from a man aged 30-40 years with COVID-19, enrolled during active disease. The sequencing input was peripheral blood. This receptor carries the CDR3 CSAGGQANTEAFF. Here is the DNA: TGCAGCGCTGGGGGACAGGCGAACACTGAAGCTTTCTTT.